One sample yielded the 3 T cell receptor beta chains listed below, sequenced in a study of response to subunit inactivated influenza vaccine. TCRdb reanalysed the RT-PCR reads using MiXCR and keeps one entry per CDR3 protein. The table lists 180,000 or so distinct CDR3 sequences, less than 15% of them singletons. This sample also appeared in a second study, on T cells expressing NK-cell markers. From that study: The cDNA for TCR beta came from 5'RACE template switching with UMIs.

This material consisted of CD8+ T cells sorted from PBMCs, taken roughly 13 days after vaccination. Source of these receptors: a man aged 50-59 years who received an inactivated influenza vaccine.

This clonotype was detected only a few times. The chain carries TRBV20-1 and TRBJ2-7; D remains ambiguous. The CDR3 runs 16 residues. V was trimmed by 2 bases and J by 0 bases, leaving 17 bases between them. Germline V lookup: CDR1 DFQATT, CDR2 SNEGSKA (reference sequence). The CDR3 loop reads CSARPGSERPSYEQYF. CDR3 nucleotides: TGCAGTGCTAGACCCGGTTCAGAGCGACCCTCCTACGAGCAGTACTTC.

V and J are TRBV29-1 and TRBJ2-1, with 12 bases matching TRBD2. The CDR3 totals 14 residues. V dropped 7 bases and J dropped 3; count of bases not matched to a gene: 4. From germline, CDR1 is SQVTM and CDR2 ANQGSEA. CDR3 amino acids: CSAASGRGYNEQFF. CDR3 in DNA: TGCAGCGCTGCTAGCGGGAGGGGCTACAATGAGCAGTTCTTC.

This clonotype was seen many times. This chain joins TRBV2 and TRBJ2-2, with 8 nucleotides matching TRBD1. J lost 6 bases, V lost 3 bases, and 3 bases had no gene match. The CDR3 is made up of 14 amino acids. Germline V CDR1 and CDR2: SNHLY, FYNNEI. The CDR3 protein is CASSDPRGPGELFF. The CDR3 region has the DNA TGTGCCAGCAGTGACCCCAGGGGGCCCGGGGAGCTGTTTTTT. The whole variable domain, filled in from reference TRBV2 and TRBJ2-2, reads EPEVTQTPSHQVTQMGQEVILRCVPISNHLYFYWYRQILGQKVEFLVSFYNNEISEKSEIFDDQFSVERPDGSNFTLKIRSTKLEDSAMYFCASSDPRGPGELFFGEGSRLTVL.